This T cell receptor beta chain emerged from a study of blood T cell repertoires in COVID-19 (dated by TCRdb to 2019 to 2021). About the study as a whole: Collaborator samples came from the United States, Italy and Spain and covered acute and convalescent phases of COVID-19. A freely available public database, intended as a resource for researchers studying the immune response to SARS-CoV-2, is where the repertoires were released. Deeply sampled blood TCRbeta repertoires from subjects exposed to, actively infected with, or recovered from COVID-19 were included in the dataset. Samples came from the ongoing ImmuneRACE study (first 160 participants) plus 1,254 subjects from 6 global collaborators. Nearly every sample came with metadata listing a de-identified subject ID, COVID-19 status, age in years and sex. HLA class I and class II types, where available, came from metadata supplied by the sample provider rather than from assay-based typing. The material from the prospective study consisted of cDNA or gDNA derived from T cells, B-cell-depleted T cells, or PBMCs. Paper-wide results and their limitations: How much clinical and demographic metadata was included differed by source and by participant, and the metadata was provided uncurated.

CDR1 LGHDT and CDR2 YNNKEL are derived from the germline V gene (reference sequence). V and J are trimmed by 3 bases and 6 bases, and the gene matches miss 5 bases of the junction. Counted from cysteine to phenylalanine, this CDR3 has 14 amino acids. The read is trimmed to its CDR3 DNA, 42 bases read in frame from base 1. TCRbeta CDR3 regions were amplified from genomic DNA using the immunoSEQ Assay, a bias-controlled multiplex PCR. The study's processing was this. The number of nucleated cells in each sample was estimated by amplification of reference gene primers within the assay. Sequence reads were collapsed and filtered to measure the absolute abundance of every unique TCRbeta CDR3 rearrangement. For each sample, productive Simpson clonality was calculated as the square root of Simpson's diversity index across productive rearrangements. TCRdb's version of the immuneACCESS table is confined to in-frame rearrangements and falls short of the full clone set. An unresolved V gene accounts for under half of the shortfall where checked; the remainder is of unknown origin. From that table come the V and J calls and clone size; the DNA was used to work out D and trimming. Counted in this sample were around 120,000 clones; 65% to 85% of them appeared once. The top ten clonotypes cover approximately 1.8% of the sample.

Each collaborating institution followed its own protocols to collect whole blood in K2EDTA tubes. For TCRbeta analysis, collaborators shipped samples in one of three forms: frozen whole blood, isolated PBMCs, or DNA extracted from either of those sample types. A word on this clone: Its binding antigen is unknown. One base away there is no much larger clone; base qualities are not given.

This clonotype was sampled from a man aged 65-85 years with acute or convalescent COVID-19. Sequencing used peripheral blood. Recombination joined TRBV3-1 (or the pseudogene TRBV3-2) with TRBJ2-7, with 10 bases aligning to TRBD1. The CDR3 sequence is CASSHWDRGFEQYF. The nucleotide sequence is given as TGTGCCAGCAGCCACTGGGACAGGGGATTCGAGCAGTACTTC.